This T cell receptor beta chain came from a study of T cell responses to AZD1222 COVID-19 vaccine. Points from the study as a whole: There were vaccine-associated CD4 TCRs across spike, dominant at 160-218 and 743-854. Females made up more of the donors, who were largely white British, and clonal diversity may have come out too low. No repertoire was sampled before or during the peak T cell response, only after it.

The CDR3 contains 13 residues. Germline V CDR1 and CDR2: KGHSH, LQKENI. Trimming cost V 6 bases and J 4 bases, with 10 bases left between them. Concerning this clone itself: Its antigen remains unknown.

Produced via immunoSEQ multiplex PCR; TCRdb's table is partial and in-frame only. The sample has some 100,000 clones, about 83% seen once. The TCR comes from an adult in good health. The sequencing here drew on peripheral blood, taken on day 0 of AZD1222 vaccination. V and J are TRBV18 and TRBJ1-5; a weak D match, TRBD1 (5 bases). CDR3 protein: CASSSEGNQPQHF. The CDR3 DNA follows: TGTGCCAGCTCCTCGGAGGGGAATCAGCCCCAGCATTTT.